The present T cell receptor (beta chain) was sequenced within a study of blood T cell repertoires in COVID-19 (dated by TCRdb to 2019 to 2021). Regarding the research as a whole: Samples from collaborators originated in the United States, Italy and Spain and spanned both the acute and convalescent phases of COVID-19. Deeply sampled blood TCRbeta repertoires from subjects exposed to, actively infected with, or recovered from COVID-19 were included in the dataset. The repertoires were released in a freely available public database intended as a resource for research on the immune response to SARS-CoV-2. Where HLA class I and class II types were available, the types were taken from metadata supplied by the sample provider, not from assay-based typing. The prospective study material was composed of cDNA or gDNA derived from T cells, B-cell-depleted T cells, or PBMCs. A de-identified subject ID, COVID-19 status, age in years and sex were almost always included in the sample metadata. Samples were obtained from the ongoing ImmuneRACE study (first 160 participants) and from some 1,200 subjects provided by 6 global collaborators.

A second Seattle source provided samples from volunteer blood donors who had recovered from COVID-19. Whole blood was collected in K2EDTA tubes by collaborating institutions according to the institutions' own protocols. For TCRbeta analysis, collaborator samples were shipped as frozen whole blood, as isolated PBMCs, or as DNA extracted from either sample type. The CDR3 measures 15 amino acids from cysteine to phenylalanine. Only the CDR3 region is kept as DNA, spanning 45 bases read in frame from base 1. The germline ends are 9 bases apart after V is trimmed by 0 bases and J by 4 bases. The germline V gene supplies CDR1 MDHEN and CDR2 SYDVKM. Remarks on this clone: Its antigen has not been determined. It has no much larger one-base neighbor in the sample; base qualities were not kept.

General findings and caveats noted by the study authors: The amount of clinical and demographic metadata varied by source and participant and was provided uncurated.

TCRbeta CDR3 regions were amplified from genomic DNA using the immunoSEQ Assay, a bias-controlled multiplex PCR. The study's own analysis went as follows. Nucleated cell counts per sample were estimated from amplification of reference gene primers within the assay. To quantify the absolute abundance of each unique TCRbeta CDR3 rearrangement, sequence reads were collapsed and filtered. For each sample, productive Simpson clonality was calculated as the square root of Simpson's diversity index over productive rearrangements. Sourced from immuneACCESS, this table was stored by TCRdb with only in-frame sequences that have V and J called. A share of the clones is absent; for the studies checked, an unresolved V gene accounts for under half, and the remainder has no known explanation. V and J calls and clone size are given by that table; D and trimming were obtained from the DNA. Counted in this sample were about 140,000 clones; around 73% of them appeared once. The ten top clones hold 11% of the sample.

This clonotype originated in a man aged 60 to 69 who had recovered from COVID-19. In this chain, TRBV28 is recombined with TRBJ2-2, with TRBD1 as a weak D call on 5 bases. The sequencing sample was made of peripheral blood. At the DNA level, the sequence is TGTGCCAGCAGTTTATGGGGGCATGGCACCGGGGAGCTGTTTTTT. Its protein product is CASSLWGHGTGELFF.